The 15 T cell receptor beta chains presented below share a single source sample, sequenced in a study of blood T cell repertoires in COVID-19. Repertoires were generated with immunoSEQ multiplex PCR, while TCRdb's copy carries only in-frame clones and drops some. The table includes 120,000 to 150,000 clones, about 80% detected once. What was sequenced was peripheral blood. The origin of the receptors is a human donor in a cohort sampled during active COVID-19.

This clone has a single count. The chain is built from TRBV6-6 and TRBJ1-2; perhaps TRBD1 as D (6 bases). Germline V CDR1 and CDR2: MNHNY, SVGAGI (reference sequence). The CDR3 spans 11 residues. The V end was cut by 5 bases, the J end by 8 bases, with 9 bases between. The CDR3 DNA follows: TGTGCCAGCAGTCAGGGACAAGGCTACACCTTC. Translated: CASSQGQGYTF.

This clone was seen just once. The chain links TRBV29-1 to TRBJ1-5; D is uncertain. Trimming shortened V by 7 bases and J by 2 bases, and 9 bases separated the two germline ends. Germline CDR1 and CDR2: SQVTM and ANQGSEA. The CDR3 length is 12 residues. The chain's CDR3 is CSAREGNQPQHF. The CDR3 DNA reads TGCAGCGCCCGGGAGGGCAATCAGCCCCAGCATTTT.

The chain uses TRBV6-5 and TRBJ2-7; 9 bases are a match to TRBD1. This CDR3 is 13 amino acids long. The J segment lost 5 bases and the V segment lost 7 bases, leaving 6 bases of the junction unmatched. Germline CDR1 is MNHEY and CDR2 is SVGAGI. CDR3 DNA: TGTGCCAGCACCGGGACAGGGAGAAACGAGCAGTACTTC. Protein product: CASTGTGRNEQYF.

The chain uses TRBV5-6 and TRBJ2-7; 8 nucleotides agree with TRBD1. The CDR3 is made up of 16 amino acids. V trimming: 3 bases; J trimming: 6 bases; junction bases outside the gene matches: 14. Per germline, CDR1 SGHDT and CDR2 YYEEEE. The CDR3 sequence: CASSYVGGRGRAEQYF. CDR3 DNA sequence: TGTGCCAGCAGCTACGTAGGGGGCAGGGGGCGGGCCGAGCAGTACTTC.

Note on this clone: Additional DNA sequences in this sample encode the identical CDR3. V gene TRBV5-5 combines with J gene TRBJ1-4; 10 bases map to TRBD1. CDR3 length equals 14 residues. Germline V gene data show CDR1 as SGHKS and CDR2 as YYEKEE (reference sequence). With V trimmed by 4 bases and J by 5 bases, 2 bases remained unmatched. The CDR3 DNA is TGTGCCAGCAGCCGACAGGGGGCCAATGAAAAACTGTTTTTT. This sequence encodes CASSRQGANEKLFF.

V gene TRBV7-2 combines with J gene TRBJ2-3; D is possibly TRBD2 (6 bases). The CDR3 covers 16 residues. With 5 bases removed from V and 4 bases from J, the gap between germline ends came to 19 bases. Germline-derived CDR1 and CDR2 are SGHTA and FQGNSA. CDR3 protein: CASSPRLAGGADTQYF. The CDR3 coding sequence is TGTGCCAGCAGCCCCCGTCTGGCCGGGGGTGCAGATACGCAGTATTTT.

V usage is TRBV7-2 and J usage is TRBJ1-4; D gene uncertain. The CDR3 length is 15 residues. Looked up from germline, CDR1 is SGHTA and CDR2 is FQGNSA. V lost 5 bases and J 0 bases, leaving 10 bases between the germline ends. The CDR3 region has the DNA TGTGCCAGCAGCCGGCTAGGCACAACTAATGAAAAACTGTTTTTT. Protein: CASSRLGTTNEKLFF.

The gene calls are TRBV12-5 and TRBJ2-2; D possibly corresponds to TRBD2 (5 bases). CDR1 is LGHNT, CDR2 FRNRAP, per germline. The CDR3 contains 17 residues. V was shortened by 0 bases and J by 4 bases, with 15 bases between the two germline ends. The DNA of the CDR3 is TGTGCTAGTGGTTTGGTACACGGTGCAGGACTCACCGGGGAGCTGTTTTTT. Translation: CASGLVHGAGLTGELFF.

This rearrangement joins TRBV2 to TRBJ1-2; D is unclear. CDR1 and CDR2 from the germline V gene are SNHLY and FYNNEI. V shed 5 bases and J shed 2 bases, with 9 bases lying between them. This CDR3 is built from 13 residues. The CDR3 sequence is CASSQGVNYGYTF. CDR3 sequence (DNA): TGTGCCAGCAGTCAAGGAGTGAACTATGGCTACACCTTC.

The genes are TRBV6-5 and TRBJ2-5, with D perhaps matching TRBD1 (6 bases). V was clipped by 6 bases and J by 2 bases, with 10 bases between them. The length of the CDR3 is 13 residues. Germline V gene data show CDR1 as MNHEY and CDR2 as SVGAGI. The CDR3 bases are TGTGCCAGCAGCCAGGACAGACAAGAGACCCAGTACTTC. It codes for CASSQDRQETQYF.

The rearrangement uses TRBV5-1 and TRBJ1-6, with 7 bases fitting TRBD1. Per germline, CDR1 SGHRS and CDR2 YFSETQ. J was trimmed by 0 bases and V by 0 bases; bases with no gene match: 6. The length of the CDR3 is 18 residues. DNA of the CDR3: TGCGCCAGCAGCTTGGATCTACAGGGGAGCTCCTATAATTCACCCCTCCACTTT. It codes for CASSLDLQGSSYNSPLHF.

V usage is TRBV4-1 and J usage is TRBJ2-3; 9 nucleotides agree with TRBD2. The CDR3 is made up of 19 amino acids. Germline-derived CDR1 and CDR2 are MGHRA and YSYEKL. With 1 base clipped from V and 3 bases from J, the junction kept 14 bases outside the gene matches. CDR3 DNA: TGCGCCAGCAGCCAAGGGGTGCTAGCGGGGCCCCGGGGGACAGATACGCAGTATTTT. It codes for CASSQGVLAGPRGTDTQYF.

The gene calls are TRBV18 and TRBJ2-1, with a possible D match to TRBD2 (7 bases). This CDR3 comprises 15 residues. The V gene's germline CDR1 is KGHSH and CDR2 LQKENI. The V and J ends lost 4 bases and 8 bases respectively, with 18 bases between them. The CDR3 nucleotides are TGTGCCAGCTCACTGGGGGGGGACACGATCCATGAGCAGTTCTTC. Protein product: CASSLGGDTIHEQFF.

The chain recombines TRBV11-2 with TRBJ2-7, with 8 bases lining up with TRBD2. There are 15 residues in the CDR3. Germline loops: CDR1 SGHAT, CDR2 FQNNGV. V lost 2 bases to trimming and J lost 0 bases; unmatched junction nucleotides: 3. The CDR3 is CASSLILAVSYEQYF. The CDR3 bases are TGTGCCAGCAGCTTAATACTAGCGGTCTCCTACGAGCAGTACTTC.

The genes are TRBV5-4 and TRBJ1-2; D is perhaps TRBD1 (6 bases). CDR3 length equals 15 residues. CDR1 is SGHNT, CDR2 YYREEE, per germline (reference sequence). The ends were cut back, 0 bases at V and 2 bases at J, with 11 bases in the middle. CDR3 sequence: CASSLGAGENYGYTF. Written as DNA, the CDR3 is TGTGCCAGCAGCTTGGGGGCAGGGGAAAACTATGGCTACACCTTC.